A single TCR beta chain is shown here with its context. The antigen is not known. At one of its ends the junction is not consistent with the germline gene, which may arise from a read error. The entry originates in a study of T-cell memory formation after mild COVID-19. Looking at the study overall: For the most part, TCR clusters were specific to one donor. Findings of the study overall: Several responding clones turned up in pre-infection memory, indicating that cross-reactive memory may have taken part.

TCRdb redid the calling of the 5' RACE reads with MiXCR, one entry per CDR3 protein. Among roughly 310,000 distinct CDR3 sequences listed, around a sixth were seen once. Germline values: CDR1 SQVTM, CDR2 ANQGSEA. The CDR3 covers 10 residues. Specimen: PBMCs or a T cell subset sorted from them (not recorded which). This receptor was identified in a man between 18 and 29 years old who had mild COVID-19 (a few samples of this study predate the infection). Cell type and time point are not known. This sequence joins TRBV29-1 and TRBJ2-3; the D is unclear. DNA of the CDR3: TGCAGCGTTGAAGATCACCCTATGCCGTTT. It is translated as CSVEDHPMPF.